The T cell receptor beta chain described here comes from a study of blood T cells in healthy people across ages. Trimming cost V 6 bases and J 3 bases; bases outside gene matches: 6. CDR3 length equals 15 residues. Germline loops: CDR1 DFQATT, CDR2 SNEGSKA (reference sequence). PCR was performed a second time for about 7 to 11 cycles using a sample-barcoded 5' primer and a J-beta primer mix. MiXCR was run by TCRdb on the 5' RACE reads, yielding one entry per CDR3 protein. The sample lists 650,000 to 1,000,000 distinct CDR3 sequences, about 37% occurring once. Sequencing was carried out using blood. The chain uses TRBV20-1 and TRBJ2-3; 13 bases are a match to TRBD2. This TCR derives from a man aged 18 to 30 in good health. CDR3 nucleotide sequence: TGCAGTGCCGCCTCGACTAGCGGGGGGACAGATACGCAGTATTTT. Translation: CSAASTSGGTDTQYF.